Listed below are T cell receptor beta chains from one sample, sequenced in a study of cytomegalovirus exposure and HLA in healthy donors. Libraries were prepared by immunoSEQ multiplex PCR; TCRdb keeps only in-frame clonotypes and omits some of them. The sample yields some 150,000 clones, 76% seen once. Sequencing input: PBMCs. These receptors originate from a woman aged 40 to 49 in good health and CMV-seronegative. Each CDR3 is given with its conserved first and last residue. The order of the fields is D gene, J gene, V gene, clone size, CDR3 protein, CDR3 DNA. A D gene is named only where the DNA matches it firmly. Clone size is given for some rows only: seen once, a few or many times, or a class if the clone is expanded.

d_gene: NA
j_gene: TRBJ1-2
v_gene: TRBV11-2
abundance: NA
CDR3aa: CASSSAPGLTYGYTF
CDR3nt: TGTGCCAGCAGCTCCGCCCCAGGACTAACCTATGGCTACACCTTC

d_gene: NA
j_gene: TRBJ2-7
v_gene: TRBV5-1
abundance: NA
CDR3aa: CASSFGGAMFYEQYF
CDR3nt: TGCGCCAGCAGCTTCGGAGGGGCCATGTTCTACGAGCAGTACTTC

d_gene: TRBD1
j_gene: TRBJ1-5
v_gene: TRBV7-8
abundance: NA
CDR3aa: CASSSSGTGPKPQHF
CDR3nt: TGTGCCAGCAGCTCCTCCGGGACAGGCCCTAAGCCCCAGCATTTT

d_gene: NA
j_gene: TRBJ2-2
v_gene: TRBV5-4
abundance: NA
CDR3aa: CASSFRLAANTGELFF
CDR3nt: TGTGCCAGCAGCTTTCGGCTGGCGGCGAACACCGGGGAGCTGTTTTTT

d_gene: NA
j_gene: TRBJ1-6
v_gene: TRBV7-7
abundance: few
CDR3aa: CASSPSLNGTPLHF
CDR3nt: TGTGCCAGCAGCCCTTCTCTTAATGGCACACCCCTCCACTTT

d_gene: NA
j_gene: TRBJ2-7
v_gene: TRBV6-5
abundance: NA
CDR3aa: CASSRGTGSSYEQYF
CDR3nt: TGTGCCAGCAGTAGAGGGACTGGGAGCTCCTACGAGCAGTACTTC

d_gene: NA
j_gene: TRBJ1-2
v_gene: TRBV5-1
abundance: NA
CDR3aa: CASSSNDAGYGYTF
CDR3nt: TGCGCCAGCAGCTCAAACGATGCGGGGTATGGCTACACCTTC

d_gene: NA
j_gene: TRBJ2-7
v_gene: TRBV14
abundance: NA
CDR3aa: CASSRKGQLYEQYF
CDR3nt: TGTGCCAGCAGCCGAAAGGGGCAGCTCTACGAGCAGTACTTC

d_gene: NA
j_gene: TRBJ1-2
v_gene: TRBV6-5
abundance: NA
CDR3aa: CASGKTASNYGYTF
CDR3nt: TGTGCCAGCGGTAAGACAGCCTCCAACTATGGCTACACCTTC

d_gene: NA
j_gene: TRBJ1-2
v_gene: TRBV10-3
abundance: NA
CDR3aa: CAIREGQFTNYGYTF
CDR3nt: TGTGCCATCAGGGAGGGGCAGTTTACTAACTATGGCTACACCTTC

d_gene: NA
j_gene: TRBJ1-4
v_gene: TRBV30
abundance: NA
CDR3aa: CAWSVLREGRGSKEKLFF
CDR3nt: TGTGCCTGGAGTGTACTACGTGAGGGGAGGGGGAGTAAGGAAAAACTGTTTTTT

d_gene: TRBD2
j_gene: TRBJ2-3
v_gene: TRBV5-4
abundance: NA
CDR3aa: CASSPGLASTDTQYF
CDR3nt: TGTGCCAGCAGCCCGGGACTAGCTAGTACAGATACGCAGTATTTT

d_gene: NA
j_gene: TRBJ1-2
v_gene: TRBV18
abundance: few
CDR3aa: CASSPQDSTYGYTF
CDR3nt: TGTGCCAGCTCACCCCAGGACAGCACCTATGGCTACACCTTC

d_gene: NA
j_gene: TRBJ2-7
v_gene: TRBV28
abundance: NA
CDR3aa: CASSPGIYEQYF
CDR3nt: TGTGCCAGCAGTCCCGGGATCTACGAGCAGTACTTC

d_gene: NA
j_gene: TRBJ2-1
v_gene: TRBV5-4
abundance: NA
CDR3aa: CASSLSAERDNEQFF
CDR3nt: TGTGCCAGCAGCTTGTCGGCTGAGAGGGACAATGAGCAGTTCTTC

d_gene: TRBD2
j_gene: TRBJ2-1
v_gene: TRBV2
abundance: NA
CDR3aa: CASYPRASGGNTYNEQFF
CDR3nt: TGTGCCAGCTATCCGAGGGCTAGCGGGGGTAATACCTACAATGAGCAGTTCTTC

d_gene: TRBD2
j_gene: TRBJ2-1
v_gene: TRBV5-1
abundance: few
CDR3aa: CASSFGGLAGAGEQFF
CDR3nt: TGCGCCAGCAGCTTTGGAGGACTAGCGGGGGCGGGGGAGCAGTTCTTC

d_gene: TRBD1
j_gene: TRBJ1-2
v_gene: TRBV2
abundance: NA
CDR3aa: CASRGTGINYGYTF
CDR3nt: TGTGCCAGCAGAGGGACAGGGATTAACTATGGCTACACCTTC

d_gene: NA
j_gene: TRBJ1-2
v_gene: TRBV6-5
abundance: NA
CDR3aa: CASRGGNYGYTF
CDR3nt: TGTGCCAGCCGGGGTGGGAACTATGGCTACACCTTC

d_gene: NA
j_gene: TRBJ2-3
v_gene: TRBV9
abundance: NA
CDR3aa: CASSARTGTDTQYF
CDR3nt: TGTGCCAGCAGCGCTCGTACAGGCACAGATACGCAGTATTTT

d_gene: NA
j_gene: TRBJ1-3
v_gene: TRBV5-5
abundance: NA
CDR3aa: CASSLTADVNTIYF
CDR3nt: TGTGCCAGCAGCTTGACAGCCGATGTAAACACCATATATTTT

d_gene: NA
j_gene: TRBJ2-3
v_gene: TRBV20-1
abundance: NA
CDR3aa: CSASRGARQYF
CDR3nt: TGCAGTGCTAGCAGGGGGGCCAGGCAGTATTTT

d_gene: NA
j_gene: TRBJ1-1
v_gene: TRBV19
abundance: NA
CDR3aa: CASSILLTENTEAFF
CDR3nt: TGTGCCAGTAGTATTTTACTGACAGAGAACACTGAAGCTTTCTTT

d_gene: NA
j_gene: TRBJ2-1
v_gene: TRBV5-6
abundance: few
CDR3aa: CASSLDRDNEQFF
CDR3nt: TGTGCCAGCAGTTTGGACCGGGACAATGAGCAGTTCTTC

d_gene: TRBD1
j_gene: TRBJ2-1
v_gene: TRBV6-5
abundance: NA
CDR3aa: CASSYAGTGSDIRQFF
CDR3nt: TGTGCCAGCAGTTATGCCGGGACAGGATCAGATATTCGGCAGTTCTTC

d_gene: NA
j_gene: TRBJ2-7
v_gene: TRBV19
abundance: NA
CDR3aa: CASSSRQGRTYEQYF
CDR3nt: TGTGCCAGTAGTTCCCGCCAGGGTCGAACCTACGAGCAGTACTTC

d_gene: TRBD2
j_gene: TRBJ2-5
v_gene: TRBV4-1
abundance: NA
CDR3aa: CASSQRWLAGQETQYF
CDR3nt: TGCGCCAGCAGCCAACGCTGGCTAGCGGGGCAAGAGACCCAGTACTTC

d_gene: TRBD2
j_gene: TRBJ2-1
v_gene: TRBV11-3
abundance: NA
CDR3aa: CASSLDQGGTSANNEQFF
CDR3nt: TGTGCCAGCAGCTTAGATCAAGGGGGGACTAGCGCCAACAATGAGCAGTTCTTC

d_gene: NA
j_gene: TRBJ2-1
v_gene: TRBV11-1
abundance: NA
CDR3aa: CASSSRDLGNEQFF
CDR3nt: TGTGCCAGCAGCTCTCGGGACTTGGGGAATGAGCAGTTCTTC

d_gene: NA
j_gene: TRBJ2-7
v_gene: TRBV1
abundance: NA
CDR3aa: CTSPRDRGHPLYEQYF
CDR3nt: TGCACCAGCCCACGGGACAGGGGCCACCCTCTCTACGAGCAGTACTTC

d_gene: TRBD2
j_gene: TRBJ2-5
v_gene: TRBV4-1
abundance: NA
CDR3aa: CASSQVLKRGRKETQYF
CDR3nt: TGCGCCAGCAGCCAAGTTCTCAAGCGGGGGAGAAAAGAGACCCAGTACTTC

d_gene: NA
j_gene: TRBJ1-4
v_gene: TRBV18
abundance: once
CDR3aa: CASSRGIAATNEKLFF
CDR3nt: TGTGCCAGCTCCCGTGGTATTGCGGCAACTAATGAAAAACTGTTTTTT

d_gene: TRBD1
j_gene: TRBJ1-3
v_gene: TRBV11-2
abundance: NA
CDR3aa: CASSPRGQGSGNTIYF
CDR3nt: TGTGCCAGCAGCCCCCGAGGACAGGGGTCTGGAAACACCATATATTTT

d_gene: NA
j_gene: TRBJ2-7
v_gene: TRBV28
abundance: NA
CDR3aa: CASSPWPDLPADGQYF
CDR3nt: TGTGCCAGCAGTCCCTGGCCGGACTTACCGGCGGATGGGCAGTACTTC

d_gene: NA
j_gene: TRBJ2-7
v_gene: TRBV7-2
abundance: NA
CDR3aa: CASSLVPGASSYEQYF
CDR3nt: TGTGCCAGCAGCTTAGTTCCAGGGGCGAGCTCCTACGAGCAGTACTTC

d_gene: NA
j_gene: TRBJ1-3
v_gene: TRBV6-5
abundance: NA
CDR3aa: CASSRISGGNTIYF
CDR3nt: TGTGCCAGCAGCCGAATAAGCGGGGGAAACACCATATATTTT

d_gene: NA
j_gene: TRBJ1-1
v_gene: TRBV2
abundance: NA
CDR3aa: CASSEFEQMNTEAFF
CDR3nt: TGTGCCAGCAGTGAATTTGAACAGATGAACACTGAAGCTTTCTTT

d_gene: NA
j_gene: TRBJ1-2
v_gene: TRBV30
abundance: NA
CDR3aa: CAWMDSANYGYTF
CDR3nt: TGTGCCTGGATGGACAGTGCTAACTATGGCTACACCTTC

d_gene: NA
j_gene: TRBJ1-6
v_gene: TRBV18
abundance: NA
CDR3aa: CASSPQGIGNSPLHF
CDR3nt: TGTGCCAGCTCACCACAGGGGATTGGGAATTCACCCCTCCACTTT

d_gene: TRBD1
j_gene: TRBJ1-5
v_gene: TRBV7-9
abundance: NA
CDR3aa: CASSSYRGSNQPQHF
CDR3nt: TGTGCCAGCAGCTCCTACAGGGGCAGCAATCAGCCCCAGCATTTT

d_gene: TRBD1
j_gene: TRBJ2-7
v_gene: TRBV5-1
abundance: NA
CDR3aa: CASSLGQGAGFYEQYF
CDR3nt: TGCGCCAGCAGCTTGGGACAGGGGGCGGGCTTCTACGAGCAGTACTTC

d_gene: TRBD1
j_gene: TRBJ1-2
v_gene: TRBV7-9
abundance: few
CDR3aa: CASSHGQGASGYTF
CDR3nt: TGTGCCAGCAGCCACGGACAGGGGGCGTCGGGCTACACCTTC

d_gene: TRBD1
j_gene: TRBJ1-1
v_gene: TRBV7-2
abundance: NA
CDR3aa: CASSLSGQGDDTEAFF
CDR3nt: TGTGCCAGCAGCTTATCGGGACAGGGTGACGACACTGAAGCTTTCTTT

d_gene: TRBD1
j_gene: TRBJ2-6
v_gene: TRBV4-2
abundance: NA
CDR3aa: CASSAHTGAAGVAANVLTF
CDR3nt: TGTGCCAGCAGCGCCCACACAGGGGCCGCAGGGGTTGCGGCCAACGTCCTGACTTTC

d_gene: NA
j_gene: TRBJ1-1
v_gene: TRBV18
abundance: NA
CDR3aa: CASSPLEHSVTEAFF
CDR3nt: TGTGCCAGCTCACCACTTGAGCATTCGGTCACTGAAGCTTTCTTT

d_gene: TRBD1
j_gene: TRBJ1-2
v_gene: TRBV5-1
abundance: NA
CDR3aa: CASSLWGQGESYTF
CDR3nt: TGCGCCAGCAGCTTGTGGGGACAGGGGGAGAGTTACACCTTC

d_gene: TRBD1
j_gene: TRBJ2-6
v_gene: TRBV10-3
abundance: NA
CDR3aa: CAISEVGQGTFLGANVLTF
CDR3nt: TGTGCCATCAGTGAGGTGGGACAGGGAACCTTTTTAGGGGCCAACGTCCTGACTTTC

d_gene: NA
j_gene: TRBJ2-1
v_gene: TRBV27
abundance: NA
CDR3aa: CASSYDRYNEQFF
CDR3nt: TGTGCCAGCAGCTATGACAGGTACAATGAGCAGTTCTTC

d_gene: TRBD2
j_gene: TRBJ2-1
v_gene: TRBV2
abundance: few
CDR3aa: CASSRRGGGPGNEQFF
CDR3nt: TGTGCCAGCAGCCGACGGGGCGGGGGTCCGGGCAATGAGCAGTTCTTC

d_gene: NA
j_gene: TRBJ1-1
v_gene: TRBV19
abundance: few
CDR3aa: CASSIPPGEAFF
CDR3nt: TGTGCCAGTAGTATACCTCCGGGTGAAGCTTTCTTT